A selection of T cell receptor beta chains follows, all from one sample in a study of CD8 T cells in Susac syndrome. TCRdb re-derived calls from the immunoSEQ multiplex PCR reads in MiXCR, one entry per CDR3 protein. This sample has under 200,000 distinct CDR3 sequences; around 95% occur once, and the top ten carry more than 0.12%. What was sequenced was CD4+ T cells from PBMCs. Source of these receptors: a human donor in good health. Both conserved end residues are part of each CDR3. D genes are given only for firm matches. The size field is filled for only some rows; it gives once, few, many or a size class.

size	V	D	J	DNA	CDR3
-	TRBV6-1	-	TRBJ2-7	TGTGCCAGCAGCCCCAGCGAGGGGACCTACGAGCAGTACTTC	CASSPSEGTYEQYF
few	TRBV3-1	-	TRBJ2-6	TGTGCCAGCTCTAGCTCTGGGGCCAACGTCCTGACTTTC	CASSSSGANVLTF
-	TRBV10-3	TRBD1	TRBJ2-1	TGTGCCATCAGTGAGTTGACAGGGTCCAATGAGCAGTTCTTC	CAISELTGSNEQFF
-	TRBV20-1	TRBD2	TRBJ2-5	TGCAGTGCTGCCAACCCCACTAGCGGAAGACAAGAGACCCAGTACTTC	CSAANPTSGRQETQYF
once	TRBV7-9	-	TRBJ2-3	TGTGCCAGCAGACCAGGGGATACGCAGTATTTT	CASRPGDTQYF
-	TRBV11-3	-	TRBJ2-7	TGTGCCAGCAGCCCCACCCGAAGGGCCCGCTCGAGCTCCTACGAGCAGTACTTC	CASSPTRRARSSSYEQYF
-	TRBV18	-	TRBJ2-7	TGTGCCAGCTCCCCGTCTGGAGACGAGCAGTACTTC	CASSPSGDEQYF
-	TRBV20-1	-	TRBJ2-3	TGCAGTGCTAGTCCACGGGACACTAGCACAGATACGCAGTATTTT	CSASPRDTSTDTQYF
-	TRBV7-9	-	TRBJ1-1	TGTGCCAGCAGCTTAGTTGTCACTGAAGCTTTCTTT	CASSLVVTEAFF
-	TRBV10-3	-	TRBJ1-6	TGTGCCATCAGTGAGTCAAGCTCCTATAATTCACCCCTCCACTTT	CAISESSSYNSPLHF
-	TRBV9	-	TRBJ2-1	TGTGCCAGCAGTGACAACCGGGACTTAAACAATGAGCAGTTCTTC	CASSDNRDLNNEQFF
-	TRBV20-1	TRBD2	TRBJ2-3	TGCAGTGCCACAGTGCAGCGGGGGGGCCTTGGGGATACGCAGTATTTT	CSATVQRGGLGDTQYF
-	TRBV20-1	-	TRBJ1-4	TGCAGTGCACCTACTTTAGGTGGAGAAAAACTGTTTTTT	CSAPTLGGEKLFF
-	TRBV5-6	-	TRBJ2-3	TGTGCCAGCAGCTTGGACAGATACACAGATACGCAGTATTTT	CASSLDRYTDTQYF
-	TRBV5-1	-	TRBJ1-5	TGCGCCAGCAGCGAGGGACGGACAGATAGCAATCAGCCCCAGCATTTT	CASSEGRTDSNQPQHF
-	TRBV7-3	TRBD1	TRBJ1-1	TGTGCCAGCAGCTTAAGCCCGCCGGGACAGGGTGTCACTGAAGCTTTCTTT	CASSLSPPGQGVTEAFF
-	TRBV28	-	TRBJ2-7	TGTGCCAGTTGGGGGCAGGGTTCGTACGAGCAGTACTTC	CASWGQGSYEQYF
-	TRBV28	TRBD2	TRBJ2-1	TGTGCCAGCGTCTTCGCGGGGGGGTTAGATGAGCAGTTCTTC	CASVFAGGLDEQFF
-	TRBV5-6	-	TRBJ1-3	TGTGCCAGCACGGCTCTCTCTGGAAACACCATATATTTT	CASTALSGNTIYF
-	TRBV7-9	-	TRBJ2-2	TGTGCCAGCATCTGGGGCGGGTCTAACACCGGGGAGCTGTTTTTT	CASIWGGSNTGELFF
-	TRBV7-2	TRBD1	TRBJ1-2	TGTGCCAGCAGCTCCCAAGGGACAGGGTATGGCTACACCTTC	CASSSQGTGYGYTF
few	TRBV20-1	-	TRBJ2-7	TGCAGTGCTCGAGTCGGGTACGAGCAGTACTTC	CSARVGYEQYF
-	TRBV30	TRBD2	TRBJ2-5	TGTGCCTGGAGACGGGAGGGGGAGACCCAGTACTTC	CAWRREGETQYF
-	TRBV7-9	-	TRBJ2-6	TGTGCCAGCTCCGGGGGCTTCGTTGCCAACGTCCTGACTTTC	CASSGGFVANVLTF
-	TRBV20-1	TRBD1	TRBJ2-7	TGCAGTGCTAGGGGCGGACAGGGGCTCCACGAGCAGTACTTC	CSARGGQGLHEQYF
-	TRBV25-1	-	TRBJ1-5	TGTGCCAGCAGAACCGGGGATATTAGCAATCAGCCCCAGCATTTT	CASRTGDISNQPQHF
-	TRBV29-1	TRBD1	TRBJ1-2	TGCAGCGTTGGGGGATGGGACAGTACTAACTATGGCTACACCTTC	CSVGGWDSTNYGYTF
-	TRBV12-3/TRBV12-4	-	TRBJ2-7	TGTGCCAGCAGCCGGACTTCCGGGGAGCAGTACTTC	CASSRTSGEQYF
-	TRBV7-8	-	TRBJ2-2	TGTGCCAGCAGCTTGATAAGGGCCCCCGGGGAGCTGTTTTTT	CASSLIRAPGELFF
few	TRBV29-1	-	TRBJ1-2	TGCAGCGTTGTTCGCGGCGACTATGGCTACACCTTC	CSVVRGDYGYTF
-	TRBV6-2/TRBV6-3	TRBD2	TRBJ2-1	TGTGCCAGCAGTTACTCGGGTGTAGCGGGGAAGAGCAATGAGCAGTTCTTC	CASSYSGVAGKSNEQFF
-	TRBV29-1	-	TRBJ2-5	TGCAGCACAAGGGCTATTCAAGAGACCCAGTACTTC	CSTRAIQETQYF
-	TRBV5-4	-	TRBJ2-2	TGTGCCAGCAGCTTGCGGGACACCGGGGAGCTGTTTTTT	CASSLRDTGELFF
-	TRBV24-1	-	TRBJ2-3	TGTGCCACCAGTGACGGGAGCACAGATACGCAGTATTTT	CATSDGSTDTQYF
-	TRBV30	-	TRBJ1-2	TGTGCCTGGAGTCGCCAATCCTATGGCTACACCTTC	CAWSRQSYGYTF
-	TRBV18	-	TRBJ1-3	TGTGCCAGCTCACCACAAATGCCAAGCGGTAGAAACACCATATATTTT	CASSPQMPSGRNTIYF
-	TRBV5-1	TRBD2	TRBJ2-5	TGCGCCAGCTTAAATGGCACTAGCGGGGGAGAGACCCAGTACTTC	CASLNGTSGGETQYF
-	TRBV9	TRBD1	TRBJ1-6	TGTGCCAGCAGCGTAGGTGAGACAGGGACCTCTATAGAAACCCTCCACTTT	CASSVGETGTSIETLHF
-	TRBV5-4	-	TRBJ2-7	TGTGCCAGCAGCCGGGGAGCAGGATTTACCTACGAGCAGTACTTC	CASSRGAGFTYEQYF
-	TRBV29-1	-	TRBJ1-2	TGCAGCGTTGAAGATCTCGGCGGAATTGGCTATGGCTACACCTTC	CSVEDLGGIGYGYTF
-	TRBV3-1	-	TRBJ2-5	TGTGCCAGCAGCCAAGAAGGACAGAGGTACTTC	CASSQEGQRYF
-	TRBV6-6	-	TRBJ1-6	TGTGCCCAACTTGGGAAGTTGTGGTCACCCCTCCACTTT	CAQLGKLWSPLHF
-	TRBV30	-	TRBJ1-3	TGTGCCTGCAGGGAATCGTCTGGAAACACCATATATTTT	CACRESSGNTIYF
-	TRBV7-2	-	TRBJ2-5	TGTGCCAGCAGCTTAGATTTCGGACAAGAGACCCAGTACTTC	CASSLDFGQETQYF
-	TRBV3-1	TRBD1	TRBJ2-5	TGTGCCAGCAGCCTACGACGGGACAGGGCAGAGACCCAGTACTTC	CASSLRRDRAETQYF
-	TRBV7-2	-	TRBJ1-6	TGTGCCAGCAGCCCCAGGATTTTGCTTGGTTCACCCCTCCACTTT	CASSPRILLGSPLHF